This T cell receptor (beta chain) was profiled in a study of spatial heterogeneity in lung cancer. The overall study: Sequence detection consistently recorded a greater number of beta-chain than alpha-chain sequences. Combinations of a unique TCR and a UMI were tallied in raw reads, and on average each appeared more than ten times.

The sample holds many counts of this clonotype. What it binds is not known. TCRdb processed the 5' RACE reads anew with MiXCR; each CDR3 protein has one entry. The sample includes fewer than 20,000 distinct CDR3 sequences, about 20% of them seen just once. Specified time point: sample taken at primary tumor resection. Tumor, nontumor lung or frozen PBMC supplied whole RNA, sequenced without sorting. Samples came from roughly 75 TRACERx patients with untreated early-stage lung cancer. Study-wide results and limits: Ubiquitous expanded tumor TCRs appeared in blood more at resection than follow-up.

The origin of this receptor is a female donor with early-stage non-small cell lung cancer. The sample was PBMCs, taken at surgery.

In nucleotides, the CDR3 is TGTGCCAGCAGCTTAAAATCTCAGGTCATAGGCGGGGAGCTGTTTTTT. Protein product: CASSLKSQVIGGELFF. The chain carries TRBV7-2 and TRBJ2-2, with no clear D. This CDR3 contains 16 residues. Trimming removed 2 bases at V and 7 bases at J, with 17 bases between. Per the germline V gene, CDR1 is SGHTA and CDR2 is FQGNSA. The variable domain in full, with the rest retrieved from reference TRBV7-2 and TRBJ2-2, is GAGVSQSPSNKVTEKGKDVELRCDPISGHTALYWYRQSLGQGLEFLIYFQGNSAPDKSGLPSDRFSAERTGGSVSTLTIQRTQQEDSAVYLCASSLKSQVIGGELFFGEGSRLTVL.